Shown below are 30 T cell receptor beta chains from a single sample sequenced in a study of OX40 agonist ivuxolimab in advanced cancers. Produced via immunoSEQ multiplex PCR; TCRdb's table is partial and in-frame only. The table lists some 100,000 clones, 91% of them singletons. The sample consisted of CD4+ or CD8+ T cells sorted from blood, taken in a trial of the OX40 agonist ivuxolimab. The receptor source for this set is an adult with an advanced solid tumor such as melanoma, head and neck, liver or kidney cancer.

The chain couples TRBV7-9 to TRBJ1-2, with a possible D match to TRBD1 (5 bases). Germline loops: CDR1 SEHNR, CDR2 FQNEAQ (reference sequence). Trimming removed 1 base at V and 8 bases at J, with 11 bases between. CDR3 size: 13 residues. The chain's CDR3 is CASSLGQQGGYTF. The CDR3 nucleotides read TGTGCCAGCAGCTTAGGCCAGCAGGGAGGCTACACCTTC.

This rearrangement joins TRBV7-2 to TRBJ2-7, with 9 bases matching TRBD2. CDR1 is SGHTA and CDR2 is FQGNSA in the germline V gene. J was trimmed by 5 bases and V by 0 bases; bases with no gene match: 11. The CDR3 covers 17 residues. Here the CDR3 reads CASSLAPLGGRAHEQYF. CDR3 coding DNA: TGTGCCAGCAGCTTAGCCCCACTAGGCGGGAGGGCCCACGAGCAGTACTTC.

This clone has just a few counts. The CDR3 loop reads CASSFPFRGNYGYTF. The CDR3 bases are TGTGCCAGCAGCTTCCCATTCAGGGGTAACTATGGCTACACCTTC. The chain employs TRBV11-2 and TRBJ1-2; perhaps TRBD1 as D (6 bases). The CDR3 runs 15 residues. Germline assignment: CDR1 SGHAT and CDR2 FQNNGV. The V and J ends lost 3 bases and 1 base respectively, with 12 bases between them.

This clone has a single count. The chain has TRBV7-2 and TRBJ2-1; TRBD2 matches at 7 bases. Germline assignment: CDR1 SGHTA and CDR2 FQGNSA. CDR3 size: 15 residues. Trimming cost V 1 base and J 10 bases; bases outside gene matches: 10. The CDR3 loop is CASSLEAAGTREQFF. CDR3 DNA sequence: TGTGCCAGCAGCTTAGAGGCAGCGGGAACCCGAGAGCAGTTCTTC.

This rearrangement joins TRBV28 to TRBJ2-7; D is possibly TRBD1 (5 bases). Trimming shortened V by 2 bases and J by 9 bases, and 14 bases separated the two germline ends. This CDR3 contains 13 residues. Germline V gene data show CDR1 as MDHEN and CDR2 as SYDVKM. The CDR3 sequence is CASSLVDTDRQYF. CDR3 nucleotides: TGTGCCAGCAGTTTAGTGGACACGGACCGGCAGTACTTC. The full variable domain, rest sourced from reference TRBV28 and TRBJ2-7, is DVKVTQSSRYLVKRTGEKVFLECVQDMDHENMFWYRQDPGLGLRLIYFSYDVKMKEKGDIPEGYSVSREKKERFSLILESASTNQTSMYLCASSLVDTDRQYFGPGTRLTVT.

This clone was found once. The V gene is TRBV6-6, the J gene TRBJ1-2; no clear D gene. Per the germline V gene, CDR1 is MNHNY and CDR2 is SVGAGI (reference sequence). V was clipped by 7 bases and J by 1 base, with 10 bases between them. The CDR3 is made up of 13 amino acids. CDR3 nucleotide sequence: TGTGCCAGCACCACGGCGGGTAACTATGGCTACACCTTC. It specifies CASTTAGNYGYTF.

The chain couples TRBV10-3 to TRBJ2-3, with D perhaps TRBD1 or TRBD2 (7 bases each). The CDR3 sequence is 15 residues long. V shed 1 base and J shed 3 bases, with 11 bases lying between them. Germline V gene data show CDR1 as ENHRY and CDR2 as SYGVKD. CDR3 residues: CAISEWQGGTDTQYF. CDR3 DNA: TGTGCCATCAGTGAGTGGCAGGGGGGGACAGATACGCAGTATTTT.

V and J are TRBV19 and TRBJ1-3; a possible D gene is TRBD1 (5 bases). Germline CDR1 and CDR2: LNHDA and SQIVND (reference sequence). This CDR3 has 14 residues. V lost 4 bases to trimming and J lost 2 bases, with 9 bases between them. Here the CDR3 DNA reads TGTGCCAGTAGTAAGAGGGACCCTGGAAACACCATATATTTT. This gives the protein CASSKRDPGNTIYF.

This chain joins TRBV7-6 and TRBJ2-7; D is unresolved. Germline-derived CDR1 and CDR2 are SGHVS and FNYEAQ. The CDR3 is 13 amino acids. V dropped 2 bases and J dropped 3 bases, with 8 bases sitting between them. The CDR3 sequence: CASSLTVLYEQYF. CDR3 bases: TGTGCCAGCAGCTTAACAGTACTCTACGAGCAGTACTTC. Full variable domain (rest looked up from reference TRBV7-6 and TRBJ2-7): GAGVSQSPRYKVTKRGQDVALRCDPISGHVSLYWYRQALGQGPEFLTYFNYEAQQDKSGLPNDRFSAERPEGSISTLTIQRTEQRDSAMYRCASSLTVLYEQYFGPGTRLTVT.

The rearrangement links TRBV30 to TRBJ2-5; possibly TRBD1 for D (5 bases). Looked up from germline, CDR1 is GTSNPN and CDR2 is SVGIG (reference sequence). V lost 1 base and J 0 bases, leaving 6 bases between the germline ends. The CDR3 sequence is 13 residues long. CDR3 bases: TGTGCCTGGAGTGGGGGCTACCAAGAGACCCAGTACTTC. Protein: CAWSGGYQETQYF.

The J gene is TRBJ2-5, the V gene TRBV9, with 8 bases matching TRBD2. CDR1 SGDLS and CDR2 YYNGEE come from the germline V gene. The J segment lost 2 bases and the V segment lost 4 bases, leaving 16 bases of the junction unmatched. This CDR3 contains 18 residues. The CDR3 is CASSQRVGSGVTQETQYF. CDR3 DNA sequence: TGTGCCAGCAGCCAGAGGGTCGGTAGCGGGGTTACTCAAGAGACCCAGTACTTC.

The V gene is TRBV5-1, the J gene TRBJ2-3; 10 positions match TRBD2. Germline V lookup: CDR1 SGHRS, CDR2 YFSETQ. With 4 bases clipped from V and 8 bases from J, the junction kept 10 bases outside the gene matches. This CDR3 is built from 15 residues. The chain's CDR3 is CASSVTSGDQTTQYF. CDR3 nucleotide sequence: TGCGCCAGCAGCGTTACTAGCGGGGACCAGACTACGCAGTATTTT.

CDR3 loop: CASSPPGDYGYTF. The CDR3 region has the DNA TGTGCCAGCTCACCACCGGGAGACTATGGCTACACCTTC. The chain joins TRBV18 to TRBJ1-2; D is undetermined. The germline V gene has CDR1 KGHSH and CDR2 LQKENI. The length of the CDR3 is 13 residues. The germline V and J ends were trimmed by 0 bases and 3 bases, with 5 bases remaining between them. Variable domain in full (rest from reference TRBV18 and TRBJ1-2): NAGVMQNPRHLVRRRGQEARLRCSPMKGHSHVYWYRQLPEEGLKFMVYLQKENIIDESGMPKERFSAEFPKEGPSILRIQQVVRGDSAAYFCASSPPGDYGYTFGSGTRLTVV.

The chain couples TRBV19 to TRBJ2-2; 11 positions match TRBD1. The germline V gene encodes CDR1 LNHDA and CDR2 SQIVND (reference sequence). V lost 5 bases to trimming and J lost 5 bases; unmatched junction nucleotides: 4. This CDR3 region has 15 residues. CDR3 in amino acids: CASSRGTGGTGELFF. The CDR3 DNA is TGTGCCAGTAGTCGAGGGACAGGGGGTACCGGGGAGCTGTTTTTT.

The rearrangement joins TRBV30 to TRBJ2-6; 11 bases fit TRBD1. With V trimmed by 3 bases and J by 0 bases, 7 bases remained unmatched. The CDR3 runs 18 residues. CDR1 and CDR2 from the germline V gene are GTSNPN and SVGIG (reference sequence). In DNA, the CDR3 is TGTGCCTGGAGGCGGGGGGACAGGGGGATCTCTGGGGCCAACGTCCTGACTTTC. Amino acid sequence: CAWRRGDRGISGANVLTF.

In nucleotides, the CDR3 is TGCGCCAGCAGCTTGGGATCTCGGGTGATGAGGGGCTACACCTTC. Amino acids: CASSLGSRVMRGYTF. The J gene is TRBJ1-2, the V gene TRBV5-1; D not certain. Germline loops: CDR1 SGHRS, CDR2 YFSETQ. V lost 0 bases, J lost 8 bases, and 17 bases lay in between. The CDR3 contains 15 residues.

This clone was observed a single time. J is TRBJ2-2 and V is TRBV7-2; 7 nucleotides align to TRBD1. V was clipped by 2 bases and J by 5 bases; unmatched bases: 5. Germline V gives CDR1 SGHTA, CDR2 FQGNSA. The length of the CDR3 is 15 residues. The CDR3 sequence: CASSLHRGDTGELFF. CDR3 coding DNA: TGTGCCAGCAGCTTACACAGGGGCGATACCGGGGAGCTGTTTTTT.

The chain carries TRBV6-5 and TRBJ2-2; TRBD2 matches 9 bases. This CDR3 spans 15 amino acids. Per the germline V gene, CDR1 is MNHEY and CDR2 is SVGAGI. The junction had 4 bases not matched to a gene; V was cut back by 4 bases and J by 4 bases. The DNA of the CDR3 is TGTGCCAGCAGTTTTAGCGGGAGAGGCACCGGGGAGCTGTTTTTT. As protein: CASSFSGRGTGELFF.

As DNA, the CDR3 is TGTGCCAGTAGTATAGCTGGGAGGGATCAGCCCCAGCATTTT. This translates into CASSIAGRDQPQHF. This chain links TRBV19 with TRBJ1-5; D gene uncertain. Per the germline V gene, CDR1 is LNHDA and CDR2 is SQIVND (reference sequence). Trimming pared 1 base from V and 5 bases from J, leaving 9 bases between. The CDR3 length is 14 residues.

This chain links TRBV27 with TRBJ2-7, with D perhaps assigned TRBD1 or TRBD2 (6 bases each). CDR3 length: 12 amino acids. V lost 6 bases, J lost 9 bases, and 15 bases lay in between. The V gene's germline CDR1 is MNHEY and CDR2 SMNVEV (reference sequence). CDR3 amino acids: CASSSGATSQYF. Written as DNA, the CDR3 is TGTGCCAGCAGCTCGGGGGCTACATCGCAGTACTTC.

This chain uses TRBV5-4 with TRBJ1-2, with 7 bases lining up with TRBD1. V dropped 0 bases and J dropped 4; count of bases not matched to a gene: 6. The CDR3 runs to 15 residues. Germline V gene data show CDR1 as SGHNT and CDR2 as YYREEE (reference sequence). CDR3 coding DNA: TGTGCCAGCAGCTTGGTTTCAGGGGGGGCCTATGGCTACACCTTC. Translating it yields CASSLVSGGAYGYTF.

The chain uses TRBV5-5 and TRBJ2-1, with 15 bases fitting TRBD2. The CDR3 has 17 residues. Looked up from germline, CDR1 is SGHKS and CDR2 is YYEKEE (reference sequence). J gave up 6 bases and V 4 bases, and 8 bases lay outside the gene matches. The CDR3 loop is CASSPPGLAGGLNEQFF. CDR3 bases: TGTGCCAGCAGCCCACCTGGACTAGCGGGAGGGCTCAATGAGCAGTTCTTC.

The V gene is TRBV6-5, the J gene TRBJ1-2, with D hard to call. The CDR3 covers 12 residues. Germline assignment: CDR1 MNHEY and CDR2 SVGAGI. The V and J ends lost 2 bases and 7 bases respectively, with 8 bases between them. CDR3 sequence: CASSYREGGYTF. Here the CDR3 DNA reads TGTGCCAGCAGTTACAGGGAAGGTGGCTACACCTTC.

The rearrangement links TRBV5-1 to TRBJ1-1; 11 nucleotides line up with TRBD1. The germline V gene has CDR1 SGHRS and CDR2 YFSETQ. V shed 0 bases and J 5 bases; nucleotides not matched to a gene: 3. This CDR3 comprises 15 residues. CDR3 sequence reads: CASSLGDRGWTEAFF. In DNA, the CDR3 is TGCGCCAGCAGCTTGGGGGACAGGGGGTGGACTGAAGCTTTCTTT.

The chain combines TRBV12-5 with TRBJ1-1, with D possibly matching TRBD1 (5 bases). From germline, CDR1 is LGHNT and CDR2 FRNRAP. V lost 1 base to trimming and J lost 0 bases, with 6 bases between them. CDR3 size: 14 residues. The CDR3: CASGLGQLNTEAFF. Here the CDR3 DNA reads TGTGCTAGTGGTTTGGGACAGTTGAACACTGAAGCTTTCTTT.

The chain combines TRBV6-5 with TRBJ1-2; 7 bases are shared with TRBD1. Germline V lookup: CDR1 MNHEY, CDR2 SVGAGI. The junction had 7 bases not matched to a gene; V was cut back by 0 bases and J by 3 bases. The CDR3 is 16 amino acids. This chain's CDR3 is CASSYSFRGPDYGYTF. As DNA, the CDR3 is TGTGCCAGCAGTTACTCTTTTAGGGGGCCGGACTATGGCTACACCTTC.

V usage is TRBV9 and J usage is TRBJ2-3; D gene ambiguous. CDR1 and CDR2 (germline): SGDLS, YYNGEE. V was cut by 5 bases and J by 0 bases, with 4 bases left in between. The CDR3 contains 12 residues. In DNA, the CDR3 is TGTGCCAGCAGTCAGAGCACAGATACGCAGTATTTT. Its translation is CASSQSTDTQYF.

V usage is TRBV6-5 and J usage is TRBJ2-3; 7 nucleotides match TRBD2. Germline V gives CDR1 MNHEY, CDR2 SVGAGI. The CDR3 is 16 residues long. V shed 2 bases, J shed 2 bases, and the junction held 7 bases outside the gene matches. The CDR3 is CASSYEGGRTTDTQYF. As DNA, the CDR3 is TGTGCCAGCAGTTACGAGGGCGGGAGAACCACAGATACGCAGTATTTT.

This clone was observed once. The CDR3 loop reads CASSPSPGQGGTEAFF. CDR3 DNA sequence: TGTGCCAGCAGCCCCTCGCCCGGACAGGGGGGCACTGAAGCTTTCTTT. J is TRBJ1-1 and V is TRBV5-4, with 10 nucleotides matching TRBD1. J gave up 4 bases and V 4 bases, and 10 bases lay outside the gene matches. CDR1 and CDR2 (germline): SGHNT, YYREEE (reference sequence). The length of the CDR3 is 16 residues.

The chain has TRBV5-4 and TRBJ1-4; 8 nucleotides agree with TRBD1. This CDR3 is 14 amino acids long. Germline V lookup: CDR1 SGHNT, CDR2 YYREEE (reference sequence). V was pared by 4 bases and J by 6 bases, with 5 bases of the junction left unmatched. The CDR3 region has the DNA TGTGCCAGCAGCGTCGCGACAGGGGATGAAAAACTGTTTTTT. It yields the protein CASSVATGDEKLFF.